The 29 T cell receptor beta chains given below trace back to one sample, sequenced in a study of molecular identifiers for immune sequencing clone quantification. TCRdb reprocessed the PCR reads via MiXCR and lists one record per CDR3 protein. Found here are approximately 590,000 distinct CDR3 sequences, 25% of them singletons; the top ten hold 0.7% to 0.95%. The sequenced sample was naive CD8+ T cells from blood, with Jurkat cell RNA spiked in. Subset defined: FACS-sorted CD8+CD4-CCR7+CD45RA+ naive T cells. Receptor source: a human donor in good health. Some libraries in this study had Jurkat cell RNA spiked in.

About this clonotype itself: This may be a read error: a much more frequent sequence differs by one nucleotide. The rearrangement joins TRBV15 to TRBJ1-1; perhaps TRBD1 as D (5 bases). Trimming stripped 8 bases from V and 1 base from J, with 8 bases between. CDR1 is LNHNV and CDR2 is YYDKDF in the germline V gene (reference sequence). The CDR3 is 12 amino acids. CDR3 residues: CATGTWNTEAFF. CDR3 in DNA: TGTGCCACCGGGACTTGGAACACTGAAGCTTTCTTT.

This clonotype was counted between two and nine times. The chain uses TRBV7-7 and TRBJ2-5; D is perhaps TRBD2 (6 bases). V was cut by 3 bases and J by 5 bases, with 13 bases left in between. This CDR3 spans 14 amino acids. The germline V gene has CDR1 SSHAT and CDR2 FNYEAQ (reference sequence). The CDR3 DNA follows: TGTGCCAGCAGCTTCGAGTCCAGCGGGGAGACCCAGTACTTC. Translated, it gives CASSFESSGETQYF.

This clonotype showed up many times. The V call is TRBV29-1, the J call TRBJ2-3; D is unclear. The CDR3 consists of 10 residues. V lost 3 bases to trimming and J lost 5 bases, with 3 bases between them. The germline CDR1 and CDR2 sequences are SQVTM and ANQGSEA. CDR3 in amino acids: CSVDEDTQYF. In nucleotides, the CDR3 is TGCAGCGTTGACGAAGATACGCAGTATTTT.

The sample holds many counts of this clonotype. The chain has TRBV12-3 or TRBV12-4 and TRBJ2-7, with TRBD1 as a possible D gene (6 bases). Trimming removed 0 bases from V and 4 bases from J, with 10 bases in between. This CDR3 comprises 14 residues. DNA of the CDR3: TGTGCCAGCAGTTTAGCGCGCACAGGGTACGAGCAGTACTTC. Its translation: CASSLARTGYEQYF.

Details on this clonotype: It may be a read error: a sequence one base away is much more abundant. V is TRBV29-1 and J is TRBJ2-1; 9 bases match TRBD2. The CDR3 contains 15 residues. Germline V gives CDR1 SQVTM, CDR2 ANQGSEA. The CDR3 DNA is TGCAGCGTTGAAGGACTAGCGGAGAACTACAATGGGCAGTTCTTC. Translating gives CSVEGLAENYNGQFF.

The rearrangement uses TRBV27 and TRBJ2-7, with 9 bases matching TRBD1. The CDR3 contains 12 residues. V shed 11 bases, J shed 4 bases, and the junction held 6 bases outside the gene matches. In germline, CDR1 is MNHEY, CDR2 SMNVEV (reference sequence). The CDR3 DNA reads TGTGCCTGCGGACAGGGGCTGTACGAGCAGTACTTC. This translates into CACGQGLYEQYF.

The chain couples TRBV5-4 to TRBJ2-7, with D uncertain. Trimming cost V 3 bases and J 0 bases, with 13 bases left between them. CDR3 length: 15 amino acids. Germline lookup yields CDR1 SGHNT and CDR2 YYREEE (reference sequence). Here the CDR3 DNA reads TGTGCCAGCAGCTCCCGACACCCAGACTCCTACGAGCAGTACTTC. As protein: CASSSRHPDSYEQYF.

This clonotype was seen ten or more times. The J gene is TRBJ1-5, the V gene TRBV7-2, with D hard to call. The CDR3 is 14 residues long. Germline V gene sequence: CDR1 SGHTA, CDR2 FQGNSA. V lost 3 bases and J lost 2, with 8 bases in between. The CDR3 region has the DNA TGTGCCAGCAGCTTTGAGGGTGGCAATCAGCCCCAGCATTTT. It specifies CASSFEGGNQPQHF.

A remark on this clonotype: A much larger clone lies a single base off, so this may be a read error. The V call is TRBV29-1, the J call TRBJ1-1, with unresolved D. The CDR3 has 10 residues. Germline values: CDR1 SQVTM, CDR2 ANQGSEA. V was shortened by 4 bases and J by 3 bases, with 3 bases between the two germline ends. As DNA, the CDR3 is TGCAGCGTTGTGTACACTGAAGCTTTCTTT. Protein sequence: CSVVYTEAFF.

The chain has TRBV7-9 and TRBJ2-7; 7 bases are shared with TRBD1. J was trimmed by 0 bases and V by 4 bases; bases with no gene match: 9. This CDR3 has 16 residues. Per germline, CDR1 SEHNR and CDR2 FQNEAQ (reference sequence). The CDR3 reads CASSSNDRATSYEQYF. In nucleotides, the CDR3 is TGTGCCAGCAGCTCAAATGACAGGGCCACCTCCTACGAGCAGTACTTC.

Concerning this clonotype itself: A much larger clone differs by one base, so this may be a read error. The J gene is TRBJ2-3, the V gene TRBV2; no reliable D call. Trimming took off 9 bases at V and 0 bases at J, with 31 bases between the two ends. Germline V gene data show CDR1 as SNHLY and CDR2 as FYNNEI. The CDR3 is 20 amino acids. The DNA of the CDR3 is TGTGCCAGTCGGACCTTCATCCTTTCAGATGACGGGCATAGCACAGATACGCAGTATTTT. It specifies CASRTFILSDDGHSTDTQYF.

In regard to this clonotype: This may be a read error: a much more frequent sequence differs by one nucleotide. The CDR3 DNA reads TGCACCAGCAGCCCTACAAGGGTTGACAATCAGCCCCAGCATTTT. It specifies CTSSPTRVDNQPQHF. This chain uses TRBV4-3 with TRBJ1-5; D not certain. CDR3 length: 15 amino acids. The germline V gene encodes CDR1 LGHNA and CDR2 YSLEER.

This clonotype was counted at least ten times. J is TRBJ2-7 and V is TRBV4-3; the D gene is possibly TRBD1 (6 bases). CDR1 is LGHNA, CDR2 YSLEER, per germline. The CDR3 consists of 13 residues. V shed 4 bases and J shed 7 bases, with 14 bases lying between them. This chain's CDR3 is CASSPTRDMEQYF. CDR3 nucleotides: TGCGCCAGCAGCCCGACAAGGGACATGGAGCAGTACTTC.

The CDR3 DNA follows: TGTGCCAGCAGCTTAGGGGGGACCGGAGGCTATGGCTACACCTTC. It codes for CASSLGGTGGYGYTF. This chain connects TRBV7-2 to TRBJ1-2, with D perhaps matching TRBD1 (5 bases). Germline V gives CDR1 SGHTA, CDR2 FQGNSA. V gave up 1 base and J gave up 4 bases, with 13 bases separating them. This CDR3 spans 15 amino acids.

Note on this clonotype: At one end the junction does not follow the germline gene, possibly because of a read error. The chain couples TRBV6-2 or TRBV6-3 to TRBJ1-5, with 9 bases lining up with TRBD1. CDR1 and CDR2 from the germline V gene are MNHEY and SVGEGT. The CDR3 is 16 residues long. The CDR3 here is CAGSETGTGINQPQHF. The CDR3 nucleotides read TGTGCCGGCAGTGAAACCGGGACAGGGATCAATCAGCCCCAGCATTTT.

This clonotype was picked up many times. The chain recombines TRBV12-3 or TRBV12-4 with TRBJ1-5; maybe TRBD1 (6 bases). The CDR3 sequence is 14 residues long. V shed 3 bases and J shed 3 bases, with 9 bases lying between them. Written as DNA, the CDR3 is TGTGCCAGCAGTTTCACAGGGTTCAATCAGCCCCAGCATTTT. It specifies CASSFTGFNQPQHF.

The CDR3 sequence: CASSLWETSGPDNEQFF. The CDR3 DNA reads as TGTGCCAGCAGCCTATGGGAGACTAGCGGGCCGGACAATGAGCAGTTCTTC. This sequence joins TRBV7-2 and TRBJ2-1; 10 bases line up with TRBD2. Trimming cost V 5 bases and J 5 bases; bases outside gene matches: 12. Germline CDR1 reads SGHTA; CDR2 reads FQGNSA. This CDR3 contains 17 residues.

To note about this clonotype: A junction boundary mismatches the germline segment, possibly from a read error. CDR3 protein: CAISFFINQPQHF. The CDR3 nucleotides are TGTGCCATCAGTTTTTTTATCAATCAGCCCCAGCATTTT. The chain employs TRBV28 and TRBJ1-5, with D uncertain. This CDR3 is 13 amino acids long. CDR1 is MDHEN and CDR2 is SYDVKM in the germline V gene.

The chain is built from TRBV30 and TRBJ2-3; D remains ambiguous. There are 14 residues in the CDR3. The germline V and J ends were trimmed by 0 bases and 6 bases, with 13 bases remaining between them. The germline CDR1 and CDR2 sequences are GTSNPN and SVGIG (reference sequence). The CDR3 loop reads CAWSVEALGDTQYF. The CDR3 DNA reads as TGTGCCTGGAGTGTTGAGGCCTTGGGGGATACGCAGTATTTT.

Many counts were recorded for this clonotype. The rearrangement uses TRBV4-1 and TRBJ1-1; D is undetermined. The germline CDR1 and CDR2 sequences are MGHRA and YSYEKL. Trimming pared 2 bases from V and 5 bases from J, leaving 15 bases between. The length of the CDR3 is 15 residues. CDR3 sequence reads: CASSQHGTALTEAFF. The CDR3 coding sequence is TGCGCCAGCAGCCAACACGGAACGGCCTTGACTGAAGCTTTCTTT.

Note on this clonotype: A single base separates this from a much larger clone, so it may be a read error. V and J are TRBV15 and TRBJ1-6, with 8 nucleotides matching TRBD1. This CDR3 has 16 residues. Germline V lookup: CDR1 LNHNV, CDR2 YYDKDF (reference sequence). The CDR3 nucleotides are TGTGCCACCACTTCTCAGGGGGCCTACTATAATTCACCCCTCCGCTTT. Its translation is CATTSQGAYYNSPLRF. Filled out from reference TRBV15 and TRBJ1-6, the complete variable domain reads DAMVIQNPRYQVTQFGKPVTLSCSQTLNHNVMYWYQQKSSQAPKLLFHYYDKDFNNEADTPDNFQSRRPNTSFCFLDIRSPGLGDTAMYLCATTSQGAYYNSPLRFGNGTRLTVT.

V and J are TRBV7-9 and TRBJ2-1, with 10 positions matching TRBD2. This CDR3 region has 18 residues. With 3 bases clipped from V and 0 bases from J, the junction kept 8 bases outside the gene matches. CDR1 is SEHNR, CDR2 FQNEAQ, per germline (reference sequence). This chain's CDR3 is CASSLGLAGARSYNEQFF. The DNA of the CDR3 is TGTGCCAGCAGCTTGGGCCTAGCGGGGGCCCGCTCCTACAATGAGCAGTTCTTC.

The chain couples TRBV2 to TRBJ2-1; D is undetermined. V was cut by 3 bases and J by 4 bases, with 7 bases left in between. The CDR3 loop spans 13 amino acids. Germline CDR1 is SNHLY and CDR2 is FYNNEI. CDR3 loop: CASSDAAYNEQFF. Written as DNA, the CDR3 is TGTGCCAGCAGTGACGCCGCATACAATGAGCAGTTCTTC.

This chain links TRBV7-2 with TRBJ2-3; TRBD2 agrees at 9 bases. The CDR3 is 19 residues long. Germline V gene sequence: CDR1 SGHTA, CDR2 FQGNSA. J lost 5 bases, V lost 7 bases, and 22 bases had no gene match. CDR3 DNA: TGTGCCAGCACCCTTAGCGGGGGAGCCCCAGCCCCTCTCATAGATACGCAGTATTTT. Translating it yields CASTLSGGAPAPLIDTQYF.

On this clonotype: A single base separates this from a much larger clone, so it may be a read error. V is TRBV12-3 or TRBV12-4 and J is TRBJ1-1; D is ambiguous. The CDR3 covers 14 residues. The CDR3 protein is CASSLEAANSEAFF. The CDR3 DNA is TGTGCCAGCAGTTTGGAGGCCGCGAACTCTGAAGCTTTCTTT.

This clonotype was counted between two and nine times. CDR3 coding DNA: TGTGCCAGCAGTCCTGGGCCCGATGGAGCATATGGCTACACCTTC. Protein sequence: CASSPGPDGAYGYTF. V usage is TRBV9 and J usage is TRBJ1-2, with D hard to call. From germline, CDR1 is SGDLS and CDR2 YYNGEE. The V and J ends lost 5 bases and 5 bases respectively, with 19 bases between them. CDR3 length: 15 residues. The full variable domain, its missing parts supplied by reference TRBV9 and TRBJ1-2, is DSGVTQTPKHLITATGQRVTLRCSPRSGDLSVYWYQQSLDQGLQFLIQYYNGEERAKGNILERFSAQQFPDLHSELNLSSLELGDSALYFCASSPGPDGAYGYTFGSGTRLTVV.

The sample holds a few counts of this clonotype. J is TRBJ2-7 and V is TRBV27; TRBD1 agrees at 11 bases. This CDR3 is 14 amino acids long. Germline V gene sequence: CDR1 MNHEY, CDR2 SMNVEV (reference sequence). The V gene end was trimmed by 4 bases and the J gene end by 4 bases; junction bases not matched to a gene: 3. DNA of the CDR3: TGTGCCAGCAGTTGGACAGGGGGCTGGTACGAGCAGTACTTC. Translating gives CASSWTGGWYEQYF.

This clonotype came up many times. The V and J genes are TRBV20-1 and TRBJ2-3; perhaps TRBD1 as D (7 bases). V gave up 3 bases and J gave up 0 bases, with 13 bases separating them. The germline gives CDR1 DFQATT, CDR2 SNEGSKA (reference sequence). The CDR3 length is 15 residues. The CDR3 sequence: CSARRDSESTDTQYF. The DNA of the CDR3 is TGCAGTGCTAGGCGGGACAGCGAGAGCACAGATACGCAGTATTTT.

To note about this clonotype: This may be a read error: a much more frequent sequence differs by one nucleotide. This chain links TRBV4-3 with TRBJ1-1; D is ambiguous. CDR1 and CDR2 from the germline V gene are LGHNA and YSLEER. The CDR3 totals 15 residues. The CDR3 bases are TGCACCAGCAGTTATGGGAGTTCCATGAACACTGAAGCTTTCTTT. As protein: CTSSYGSSMNTEAFF.